This T cell receptor (beta chain) was observed in a study of T cell responses to AZD1222 COVID-19 vaccine. Study outcomes and limitations: It should be noted that donors were predominantly white British and more often female, and clonal diversity was possibly underestimated. Repertoires were obtained solely post-peak T cell response. Spike-wide vaccine-associated CD4 TCRs dominated at 160-218 and 743-854. At baseline, just a handful of AZD1222 recipients tested seropositive.

CDR3 length: 15 amino acids. Trimming stripped 1 base from V and 9 bases from J, with 13 bases between. Germline assignment: CDR1 LGHDT and CDR2 YNNKEL (reference sequence). In this sample, this clone turned up once. The antigen is not known. The data were produced by immunoSEQ multiplex PCR, yet TCRdb's version contains in-frame clones alone and is incomplete. The repertoire has 150,000 to 200,000 clones, about nine tenths of them found once; the top ten carry about 3%. The sequencing used peripheral blood, collected on day 0 of AZD1222 vaccination. This clonotype was sampled from an adult in good health. This chain joins TRBV3-1 (or the pseudogene TRBV3-2) and TRBJ1-6, with D possibly TRBD1 on 6 matching bases. CDR3 sequence reads: CASSQGGGGLSPLHF. The CDR3 DNA reads as TGTGCCAGCAGCCAAGGTGGAGGGGGACTTTCACCCCTCCACTTT.